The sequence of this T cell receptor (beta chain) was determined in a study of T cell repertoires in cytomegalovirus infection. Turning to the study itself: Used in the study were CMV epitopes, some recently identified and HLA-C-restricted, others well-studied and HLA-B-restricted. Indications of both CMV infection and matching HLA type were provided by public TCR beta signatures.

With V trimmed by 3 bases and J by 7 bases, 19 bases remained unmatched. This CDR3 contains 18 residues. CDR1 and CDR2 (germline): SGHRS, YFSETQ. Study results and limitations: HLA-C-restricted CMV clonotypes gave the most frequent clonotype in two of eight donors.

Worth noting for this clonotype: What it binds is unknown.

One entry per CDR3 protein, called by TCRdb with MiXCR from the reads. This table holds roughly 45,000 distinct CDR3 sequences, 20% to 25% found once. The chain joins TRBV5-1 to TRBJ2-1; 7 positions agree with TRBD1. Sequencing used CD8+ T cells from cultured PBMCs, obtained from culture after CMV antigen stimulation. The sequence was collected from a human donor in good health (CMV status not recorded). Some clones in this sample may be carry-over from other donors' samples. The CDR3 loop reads CASSSGGRGVVAKNEQFF. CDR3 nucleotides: TGCGCCAGCAGCTCAGGGGGAAGGGGAGTGGTGGCTAAAAATGAGCAGTTCTTC.